The 6 T cell receptor beta chains listed next were all sequenced from one sample in a study of blood T cell repertoires in COVID-19. TCRdb's table, derived via immunoSEQ multiplex PCR, lists solely in-frame clones and lacks some. The sample carries approximately 180,000 clones, approximately 85% recorded once. Sequencing used PBMCs or T cells enriched from blood (not recorded which). Receptor source: a man aged 40-49 years who had recovered from COVID-19.

This chain connects TRBV19 to TRBJ1-2; 7 nucleotides agree with TRBD1. The germline V gene encodes CDR1 LNHDA and CDR2 SQIVND (reference sequence). The CDR3 consists of 12 residues. The J segment lost 4 bases and the V segment lost 4 bases, leaving 0 bases of the junction unmatched. CDR3: CASSRQGYGYTF. CDR3 bases: TGTGCCAGTAGTAGACAGGGCTATGGCTACACCTTC.

This chain uses TRBV30 with TRBJ1-6; D gene unclear. CDR1 and CDR2 (germline): GTSNPN, SVGIG (reference sequence). The CDR3 has 14 amino acids. V was cut by 0 bases and J by 8 bases, with 11 bases left in between. CDR3 bases: TGTGCCTGGAGTGTAACGGGGTACTATTCACCCCTCCACTTT. It encodes CAWSVTGYYSPLHF.

The chain joins TRBV29-1 to TRBJ1-5; the match to TRBD1 covers 9 bases. The junction had 8 bases not matched to a gene; V was cut back by 7 bases and J by 7 bases. Germline-derived CDR1 and CDR2 are SQVTM and ANQGSEA. There are 13 residues in the CDR3. CDR3 sequence: CSAGTGLGQPQHF. CDR3 nucleotide sequence: TGCAGCGCAGGGACAGGGTTAGGACAGCCCCAGCATTTT.

This clone was seen more than once but under ten times. The V call is TRBV6-5, the J call TRBJ1-4; possible D gene TRBD1, 6 bases. Germline assignment: CDR1 MNHEY and CDR2 SVGAGI. The CDR3 contains 14 residues. V lost 8 bases and J 0 bases, leaving 10 bases between the germline ends. DNA of the CDR3: TGTGCCAGCCGGTGGACAGCAACTAATGAAAAACTGTTTTTT. Protein sequence: CASRWTATNEKLFF.

This chain connects TRBV24-1 to TRBJ2-1; 7 bases align to TRBD2. Trimming cost V 4 bases and J 1 base; bases outside gene matches: 3. The germline V gene has CDR1 KGHDR and CDR2 SFDVKD. The CDR3 consists of 15 residues. CDR3 loop: CATSEGAGSYNEQFF. The CDR3 DNA reads as TGTGCCACCAGTGAGGGAGCGGGATCCTACAATGAGCAGTTCTTC.

The chain uses TRBV10-3 and TRBJ1-2; 7 nucleotides align to TRBD1. Looked up from germline, CDR1 is ENHRY and CDR2 is SYGVKD. The CDR3 has 15 amino acids. J lost 3 bases, V lost 2 bases, and 6 bases had no gene match. The CDR3 DNA reads as TGTGCCATCAGTGAGAGTTTCGGACAGGACTATGGCTACACCTTC. This sequence encodes CAISESFGQDYGYTF.